These 20 T cell receptor beta chains were all obtained from the same sample, sequenced in a study of T cell repertoires in cytomegalovirus infection. TCRdb passed the reads through MiXCR, listing each CDR3 protein once. The sample yields under 300,000 distinct CDR3 sequences, approximately 15% seen once. Sample: CD8+ T cells from PBMCs. Receptor source: a human donor in good health (CMV status not recorded). Some clones in this sample may be carry-over from other donors' samples.

The chain links TRBV20-1 to TRBJ1-4; D call uncertain. Germline V gene data show CDR1 as DFQATT and CDR2 as SNEGSKA (reference sequence). The CDR3 spans 13 residues. The ends were cut back, 4 bases at V and 7 bases at J, with 13 bases in the middle. The CDR3 DNA reads TGCAGTGCTACCAACCGAGTGGGTGAAAAACTGTTTTTT. This translates into CSATNRVGEKLFF.

This clonotype was seen at least ten times. The J gene is TRBJ1-1, the V gene TRBV7-9; tentatively, D is TRBD1 (6 bases). The CDR3 has 12 amino acids. Trimming stripped 5 bases from V and 8 bases from J, with 12 bases between. Germline-derived CDR1 and CDR2 are SEHNR and FQNEAQ (reference sequence). In DNA form, the CDR3 reads TGTGCCAGCAGCCCCCAGGGGTGGGAAGCTTTCTTT. Its translation is CASSPQGWEAFF.

Notes on this clonotype: The junction and the germline gene differ at one end; a read error may be behind it. This rearrangement joins TRBV20-1 to TRBJ2-1, with D perhaps TRBD1 (5 bases). This CDR3 has 19 amino acids. Germline CDR1 reads DFQATT; CDR2 reads SNEGSKA (reference sequence). CDR3 in DNA: TGCAGTGCTACTCTTCCGTCTCCTGACAGACTGATTGGATACAATGTGCAGTTCTTC. Translated: CSATLPSPDRLIGYNVQFF.

This sequence joins TRBV6-2 or TRBV6-3 and TRBJ2-5; D is ambiguous. Germline V gene lookup returns CDR1 MNHEY and CDR2 SVGEGT. V was clipped by 7 bases and J by 2 bases, with 20 bases between them. This CDR3 is built from 16 residues. CDR3 nucleotide sequence: TGTGCCAGCACGAGAGACTTCCTGGGTCTACAAGAGACCCAGTACTTC. Translation gives CASTRDFLGLQETQYF.

This clonotype was detected ten times or more. The gene calls are TRBV4-1 and TRBJ2-2; 8 bases align to TRBD1. Germline values: CDR1 MGHRA, CDR2 YSYEKL. The CDR3 extends over 15 amino acids. J lost 3 bases, V lost 0 bases, and 0 bases had no gene match. This CDR3 reads CASSQEDRDTGELFF. The CDR3 DNA is TGCGCCAGCAGCCAAGAGGACAGGGACACCGGGGAGCTGTTTTTT.

This clonotype was found many times. The genes are TRBV7-9 and TRBJ1-1; D is possibly TRBD1 (6 bases). This CDR3 is built from 13 residues. V was trimmed by 1 base and J by 7 bases, leaving 10 bases between them. From germline, CDR1 is SEHNR and CDR2 FQNEAQ (reference sequence). CDR3 loop: CASSLGNRDEAFF. CDR3 bases: TGTGCCAGCAGCTTAGGAAACAGGGATGAAGCTTTCTTT. The full variable domain, its missing parts supplied by reference TRBV7-9 and TRBJ1-1, is DTGVSQNPRHKITKRGQNVTFRCDPISEHNRLYWYRQTLGQGPEFLTYFQNEAQLEKSRLLSDRFSAERPKGSFSTLEIQRTEQGDSAMYLCASSLGNRDEAFFGQGTRLTVV.

This clonotype occurred a few times. The chain carries TRBV19 and TRBJ2-1; D is undetermined. The germline V gene has CDR1 LNHDA and CDR2 SQIVND (reference sequence). The CDR3 totals 14 residues. The V end lost 6 bases, the J end lost 0 bases, and 9 bases lay between the germline ends. The DNA of the CDR3 is TGTGCCAGTAGCAGGCCTAGCTCCTACAATGAGCAGTTCTTC. Residues: CASSRPSSYNEQFF.

Only a few counts were recorded for this clonotype. The V and J genes are TRBV4-1 and TRBJ1-1, with D unclear. Trimming stripped 8 bases from V and 8 bases from J, with 15 bases between. Germline V CDR1 and CDR2: MGHRA, YSYEKL. The CDR3 spans 12 residues. CDR3 in DNA: TGCGCCAGCTCCCAACCGGGCATAGAAGCTTTCTTT. Its translation: CASSQPGIEAFF.

The V call is TRBV7-9, the J call TRBJ2-7; TRBD2 matches at 11 bases. V lost 1 base to trimming and J lost 0 bases; unmatched junction nucleotides: 8. The CDR3 is 18 amino acids. Germline CDR1 is SEHNR and CDR2 is FQNEAQ (reference sequence). In nucleotides, the CDR3 is TGTGCCAGCAGCTTAGTCACTCCAACTAGCGGGGGCTCCTACGAGCAGTACTTC. The encoded protein is CASSLVTPTSGGSYEQYF.

The chain joins TRBV4-1 to TRBJ2-2; D is unclear. V gave up 4 bases and J gave up 0 bases, with 6 bases separating them. The CDR3 runs to 14 residues. Germline-derived CDR1 and CDR2 are MGHRA and YSYEKL. DNA of the CDR3: TGCGCCAGCAGCCTTCCAGCGAACACCGGGGAGCTGTTTTTT. This codes for CASSLPANTGELFF.

This clonotype was seen repeatedly, ten times or more. V and J are TRBV7-9 and TRBJ2-1, with 8 bases that match TRBD2. The CDR3 totals 15 residues. The germline CDR1 and CDR2 sequences are SEHNR and FQNEAQ (reference sequence). V lost 3 bases to trimming and J lost 4 bases; unmatched junction nucleotides: 5. Here the CDR3 DNA reads TGTGCCAGCAGCTTTGCGGGGGGTTTATACAATGAGCAGTTCTTC. Residues: CASSFAGGLYNEQFF.

This clonotype occurred many times. The chain has TRBV27 and TRBJ1-2; D uncertain. Trimming pared 3 bases from V and 3 bases from J, leaving 11 bases between. The CDR3 runs 14 residues. Looked up from germline, CDR1 is MNHEY and CDR2 is SMNVEV (reference sequence). The DNA for the CDR3 is TGTGCCAGCAGTTTTCTAGGAAGCGACTATGGCTACACCTTC. Its translation is CASSFLGSDYGYTF.

There are many counts of this clonotype. J is TRBJ1-1 and V is TRBV7-8, with TRBD1 as a possible D gene (6 bases). V shed 3 bases and J shed 3 bases, with 14 bases lying between them. The V gene's germline CDR1 is SGHVS and CDR2 FQNEAQ. This CDR3 region has 15 residues. The CDR3, as DNA: TGTGCCAGCAGCTTGGGGAACAGGGTGTACACTGAAGCTTTCTTT. Amino acids: CASSLGNRVYTEAFF.

This chain uses TRBV3-1 with TRBJ2-5; D possibly corresponds to TRBD1 (5 bases). Germline V gives CDR1 LGHDT, CDR2 YNNKEL (reference sequence). V dropped 1 base and J dropped 4 bases, with 19 bases sitting between them. This CDR3 region has 17 residues. CDR3 in DNA: TGTGCCAGCAGCCAAGTGGAGTGGCAGGGCATCCGAGAGACCCAGTACTTC. Protein product: CASSQVEWQGIRETQYF.

This clonotype was detected many times. The gene calls are TRBV7-8 and TRBJ1-1; 8 bases match TRBD1. The V and J ends lost 3 bases and 1 base, in that order; junction bases with no gene match: 4. Germline lookup yields CDR1 SGHVS and CDR2 FQNEAQ. The CDR3 runs to 15 residues. The CDR3 nucleotides read TGTGCCAGCAGCTTTACAGGGGGGGGGAACACTGAAGCTTTCTTT. It is translated as CASSFTGGGNTEAFF.

The gene calls are TRBV4-3 and TRBJ2-7, with no clear D. V lost 4 bases to trimming and J lost 2 bases, with 12 bases between them. In germline, CDR1 is LGHNA, CDR2 YSLEER. The CDR3 is 14 amino acids. The CDR3 sequence: CASSPVDGTYEQYF. CDR3 in DNA: TGCGCCAGCAGCCCGGTGGACGGAACCTACGAGCAGTACTTC.

This clonotype was found many times. The chain uses TRBV5-6 and TRBJ2-3, with D possibly TRBD2 on 6 matching bases. The ends were cut back, 0 bases at V and 2 bases at J, with 13 bases in the middle. CDR3 length: 16 amino acids. CDR1 and CDR2 from the germline V gene are SGHDT and YYEEEE. The CDR3 sequence: CASSLGVTSATDTQYF. In nucleotides, the CDR3 is TGTGCCAGCAGCTTGGGCGTGACTAGTGCCACAGATACGCAGTATTTT. The whole variable domain, remainder taken from reference TRBV5-6 and TRBJ2-3, is DAGVTQSPTHLIKTRGQQVTLRCSPKSGHDTVSWYQQALGQGPQFIFQYYEEEERQRGNFPDRFSGHQFPNYSSELNVNALLLGDSALYLCASSLGVTSATDTQYFGPGTRLTVL.

The CDR3: CASSLAGMYDTGELFF. DNA of the CDR3: TGCGCCAGCAGCTTGGCCGGGATGTACGACACCGGGGAGCTGTTTTTT. This chain connects TRBV5-1 to TRBJ2-2; perhaps TRBD2 as D (5 bases). The germline V gene has CDR1 SGHRS and CDR2 YFSETQ. V was pared by 0 bases and J by 3 bases, with 12 bases between. This CDR3 region has 16 residues.

In its sample, this clonotype was seen many times. The J gene is TRBJ1-1, the V gene TRBV7-8; no clear D. The CDR3 is 15 amino acids. Germline CDR1 reads SGHVS; CDR2 reads FQNEAQ. V lost 5 bases, J lost 1 base, and 14 bases lay in between. The CDR3 region is CASSLAGRPNTEAFF. As DNA, the CDR3 is TGTGCCAGCAGCCTGGCGGGCAGACCGAACACTGAAGCTTTCTTT.

The chain combines TRBV29-1 with TRBJ1-4, with a weak D call TRBD1 (6 bases). V was shortened by 1 base and J by 13 bases, with 16 bases between the two germline ends. CDR3 length: 13 amino acids. The germline CDR1 and CDR2 sequences are SQVTM and ANQGSEA. CDR3 in amino acids: CSVEGGAAVGLFF. CDR3 nucleotides: TGCAGCGTTGAAGGGGGGGCTGCGGTCGGACTGTTTTTT.